Described below is a single T cell receptor beta chain sequence and its context. MiXCR was run by TCRdb on the 5' RACE reads, yielding one entry per CDR3 protein. The data contain 200,000 to 250,000 distinct CDR3 sequences, 6.9% of them singletons. The entry originates in a study of T cells after yellow fever vaccination. The source was CD4+ T cells sorted from PBMCs, collected 15 days after the yellow fever booster vaccination. This clonotype originated in a man between 25 and 39 years old who received the YFV17D yellow fever vaccine.

CDR3 protein: CASSGDRLNSGANVLTF. The CDR3 bases are TGTGCCAGCAGTGGGGATAGGTTAAACTCTGGGGCCAACGTCCTGACTTTC. The chain links TRBV2 to TRBJ2-6; D is uncertain. The CDR3 covers 17 residues. Germline CDR1 reads SNHLY; CDR2 reads FYNNEI. The ends were cut back, 4 bases at V and 0 bases at J, with 13 bases in the middle.